What follows is one T cell receptor (beta chain) and its context. Its antigen is unknown. The sample belongs to a study of identical twins. General study points: Cross-sectional statistical analysis was relied on for the conclusions, without the same donors being followed. Out-of-frame alpha sequences that twins shared showed excess low generation probability.

Each CDR3 protein gets one entry after TCRdb re-called the 5' RACE reads with MiXCR. The profile shows approximately 600,000 distinct CDR3 sequences, 9.6% of them singletons. Germline V gene data show CDR1 as DFQATT and CDR2 as SNEGSKA (reference sequence). This CDR3 spans 12 amino acids. V was trimmed by 4 bases and J by 2 bases, leaving 8 bases between them. Healthy Caucasians provided all donations. The sample was also linked to a second study, of yellow fever vaccine responses in identical twins.

The sample was PBMCs. The chain combines TRBV20-1 with TRBJ2-5; D is perhaps TRBD1 (6 bases). The clonotype originates from a woman younger than 35 in good health. CDR3 loop: CSANTGQETQYF. In DNA, the CDR3 is TGCAGTGCTAACACAGGGCAAGAGACCCAGTACTTC.